The present T cell receptor (beta chain) was sequenced within a study of T cell responses to AZD1222 COVID-19 vaccine. For the study at large: Pooled in the analysis were second doses at about 4 or about 12 weeks. Findings and limits, study-wide: Spike regions recognized by vaccine-associated CD4 TCRs spanned the protein, led by 160-218 and 743-854.

As concerns this clone: The antigen is undetermined.

The V gene's germline CDR1 is KGHSH and CDR2 LQKENI. V was clipped by 0 bases and J by 2 bases; unmatched bases: 3. CDR3 length: 16 residues. Using immunoSEQ multiplex PCR, the repertoire was profiled, and TCRdb retains in-frame clones only, with some absent. The repertoire consists of fewer than 150,000 clones, with about 93% occurring once and the leading ten covering around 5.1%. The TCR comes from an adult in good health. The chain recombines TRBV18 with TRBJ2-3; 9 bases map to TRBD2. The sample consisted of peripheral blood, taken on day 0 of AZD1222 vaccination. The CDR3 protein is CASSPPTSGSTDTQYF. Here the CDR3 DNA reads TGTGCCAGCTCACCACCAACTAGCGGGTCCACAGATACGCAGTATTTT. The variable domain in full, completed from reference TRBV18 and TRBJ2-3, reads NAGVMQNPRHLVRRRGQEARLRCSPMKGHSHVYWYRQLPEEGLKFMVYLQKENIIDESGMPKERFSAEFPKEGPSILRIQQVVRGDSAAYFCASSPPTSGSTDTQYFGPGTRLTVL.